The present entry profiles one T cell receptor beta chain with its context. No antigen is known for it. A second PCR of 7 to 11 cycles used a sample-barcoded 5' primer and a J-beta primer mix. Through a template-switch adaptor with 12 random nucleotides, each cDNA molecule received a tag. Paired-end reads containing CDR3 totaled no fewer than 2.5 million for each sample. TCRdb recomputed calls from the 5' RACE reads with MiXCR, one row per CDR3 protein. The profile covers 2 million or so distinct CDR3 sequences, with less than 50% appearing a single time and 2% to 2.5% taken by the ten largest. Donors were healthy Caucasian individuals from Russia aged roughly 6 to 95. The sample is drawn from a study of blood T cells in healthy people across ages. Study conclusions and caveats: While age rose, TCR beta diversity per million T cells dropped in a roughly linear way.

The sequencing input was blood. The receptor was isolated from a woman in her forties in good health.

The CDR3 sequence is CASSLAVLAGELETQYF. In DNA, the CDR3 is TGTGCCAGCAGCTTAGCGGTCCTAGCGGGGGAACTTGAGACCCAGTACTTC. The genes are TRBV7-9 and TRBJ2-5; 10 bases line up with TRBD2. V was pared by 0 bases and J by 5 bases, with 9 bases of the junction left unmatched. Germline assignment: CDR1 SEHNR and CDR2 FQNEAQ (reference sequence). The CDR3 runs to 17 residues.